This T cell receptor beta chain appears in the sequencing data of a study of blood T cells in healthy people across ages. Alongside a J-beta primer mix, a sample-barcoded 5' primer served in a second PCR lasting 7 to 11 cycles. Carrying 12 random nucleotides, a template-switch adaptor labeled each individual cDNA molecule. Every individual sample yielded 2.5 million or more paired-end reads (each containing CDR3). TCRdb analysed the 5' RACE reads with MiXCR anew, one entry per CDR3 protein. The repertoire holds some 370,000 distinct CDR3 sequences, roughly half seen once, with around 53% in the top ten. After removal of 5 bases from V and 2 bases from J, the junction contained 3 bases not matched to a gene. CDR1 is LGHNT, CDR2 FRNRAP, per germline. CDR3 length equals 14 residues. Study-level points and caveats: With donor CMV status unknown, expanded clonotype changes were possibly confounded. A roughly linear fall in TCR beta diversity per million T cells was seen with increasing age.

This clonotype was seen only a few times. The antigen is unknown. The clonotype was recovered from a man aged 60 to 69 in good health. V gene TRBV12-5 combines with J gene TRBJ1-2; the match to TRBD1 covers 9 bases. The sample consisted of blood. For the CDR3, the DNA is TGTGCTAGTGGTGCCGGACAGGGGAACTATGGCTACACCTTC. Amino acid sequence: CASGAGQGNYGYTF. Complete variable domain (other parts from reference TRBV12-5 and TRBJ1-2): DARVTQTPRHKVTEMGQEVTMRCQPILGHNTVFWYRQTMMQGLELLAYFRNRAPLDDSGMPKDRFSAEMPDATLATLKIQPSEPRDSAVYFCASGAGQGNYGYTFGSGTRLTVV.